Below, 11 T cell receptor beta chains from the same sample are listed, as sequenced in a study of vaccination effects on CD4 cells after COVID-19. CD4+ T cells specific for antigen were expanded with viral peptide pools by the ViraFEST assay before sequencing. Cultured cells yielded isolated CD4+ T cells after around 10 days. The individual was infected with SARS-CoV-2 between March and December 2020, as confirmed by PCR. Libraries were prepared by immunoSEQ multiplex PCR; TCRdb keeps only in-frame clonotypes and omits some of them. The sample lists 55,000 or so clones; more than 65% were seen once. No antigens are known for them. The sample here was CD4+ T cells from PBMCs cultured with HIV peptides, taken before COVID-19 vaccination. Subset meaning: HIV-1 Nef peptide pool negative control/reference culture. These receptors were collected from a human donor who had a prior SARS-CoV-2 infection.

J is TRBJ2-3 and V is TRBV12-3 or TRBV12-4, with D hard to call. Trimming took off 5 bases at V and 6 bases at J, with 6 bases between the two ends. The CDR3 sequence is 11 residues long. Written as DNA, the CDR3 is TGTGCCAGCAGTCGAGCTGATACGCAGTATTTT. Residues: CASSRADTQYF.

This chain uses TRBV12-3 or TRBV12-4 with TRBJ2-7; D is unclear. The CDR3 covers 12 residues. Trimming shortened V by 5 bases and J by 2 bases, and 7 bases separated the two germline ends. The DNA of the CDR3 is TGTGCCAGCAGTCGTAGAGCCTACGAGCAGTACTTC. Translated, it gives CASSRRAYEQYF.

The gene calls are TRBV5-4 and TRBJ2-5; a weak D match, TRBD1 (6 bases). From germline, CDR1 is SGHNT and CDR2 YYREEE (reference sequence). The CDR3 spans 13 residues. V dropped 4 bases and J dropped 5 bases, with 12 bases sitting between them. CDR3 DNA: TGTGCCAGCAGCCACAGGGTCGGGGAGACCCAGTACTTC. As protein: CASSHRVGETQYF.

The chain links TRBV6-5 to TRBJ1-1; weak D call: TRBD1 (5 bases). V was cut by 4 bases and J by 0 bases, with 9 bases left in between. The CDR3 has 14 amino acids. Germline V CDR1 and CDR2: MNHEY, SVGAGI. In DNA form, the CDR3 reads TGTGCCAGCAGTTTACGACAGATGAACACTGAAGCTTTCTTT. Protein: CASSLRQMNTEAFF.

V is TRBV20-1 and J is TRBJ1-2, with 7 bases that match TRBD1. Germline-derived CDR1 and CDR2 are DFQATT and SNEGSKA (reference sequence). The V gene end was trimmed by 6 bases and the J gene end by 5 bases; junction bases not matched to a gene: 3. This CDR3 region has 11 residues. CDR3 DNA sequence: TGCAGTGCCCAACAGGGGTATGGCTACACCTTC. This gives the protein CSAQQGYGYTF.

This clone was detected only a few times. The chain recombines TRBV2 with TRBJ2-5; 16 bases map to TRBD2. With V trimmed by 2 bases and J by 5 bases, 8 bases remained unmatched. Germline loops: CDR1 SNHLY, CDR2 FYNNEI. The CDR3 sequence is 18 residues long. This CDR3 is CASSEMGTSGGGQETQYF. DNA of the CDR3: TGTGCCAGCAGTGAAATGGGGACTAGCGGGGGGGGCCAGGAGACCCAGTACTTC.

The CDR3 is CATSSGGSGDTQYF. The CDR3 DNA sequence: TGTGCCACCTCGTCGGGGGGTTCAGGAGATACGCAGTATTTT. This chain joins TRBV24-1 and TRBJ2-3; TRBD2 matches at 7 bases. CDR1 is KGHDR, CDR2 SFDVKD, per germline. The CDR3 contains 14 residues. V trimming: 9 bases; J trimming: 5 bases; junction bases outside the gene matches: 10.

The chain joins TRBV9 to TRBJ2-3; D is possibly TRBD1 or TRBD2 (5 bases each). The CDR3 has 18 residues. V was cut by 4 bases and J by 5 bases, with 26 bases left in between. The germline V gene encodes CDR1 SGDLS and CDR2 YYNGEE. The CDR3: CASSNRGDGGLTGDTQYF. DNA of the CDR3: TGTGCCAGCAGCAACCGAGGGGACGGCGGACTCACGGGAGATACGCAGTATTTT.

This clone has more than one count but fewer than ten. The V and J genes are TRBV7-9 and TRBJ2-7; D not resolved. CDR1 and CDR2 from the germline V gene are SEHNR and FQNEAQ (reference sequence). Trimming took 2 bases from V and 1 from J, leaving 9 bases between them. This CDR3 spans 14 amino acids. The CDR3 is CASSLLSGSYEQYF. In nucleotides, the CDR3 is TGTGCCAGCAGCTTACTTTCCGGTTCCTACGAGCAGTACTTC.

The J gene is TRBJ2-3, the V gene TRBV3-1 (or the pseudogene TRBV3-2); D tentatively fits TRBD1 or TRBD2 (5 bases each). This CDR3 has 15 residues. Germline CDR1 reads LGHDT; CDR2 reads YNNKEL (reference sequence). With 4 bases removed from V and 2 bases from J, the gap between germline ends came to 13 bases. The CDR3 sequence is CASSPGPHFTDTQYF. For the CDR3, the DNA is TGTGCCAGCAGCCCGGGACCTCACTTCACAGATACGCAGTATTTT.

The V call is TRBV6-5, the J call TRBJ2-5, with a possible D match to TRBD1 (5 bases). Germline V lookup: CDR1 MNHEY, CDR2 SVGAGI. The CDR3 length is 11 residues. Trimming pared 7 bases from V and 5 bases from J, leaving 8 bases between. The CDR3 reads CASNGAETQYF. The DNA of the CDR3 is TGTGCCAGCAATGGGGCTGAGACCCAGTACTTC.